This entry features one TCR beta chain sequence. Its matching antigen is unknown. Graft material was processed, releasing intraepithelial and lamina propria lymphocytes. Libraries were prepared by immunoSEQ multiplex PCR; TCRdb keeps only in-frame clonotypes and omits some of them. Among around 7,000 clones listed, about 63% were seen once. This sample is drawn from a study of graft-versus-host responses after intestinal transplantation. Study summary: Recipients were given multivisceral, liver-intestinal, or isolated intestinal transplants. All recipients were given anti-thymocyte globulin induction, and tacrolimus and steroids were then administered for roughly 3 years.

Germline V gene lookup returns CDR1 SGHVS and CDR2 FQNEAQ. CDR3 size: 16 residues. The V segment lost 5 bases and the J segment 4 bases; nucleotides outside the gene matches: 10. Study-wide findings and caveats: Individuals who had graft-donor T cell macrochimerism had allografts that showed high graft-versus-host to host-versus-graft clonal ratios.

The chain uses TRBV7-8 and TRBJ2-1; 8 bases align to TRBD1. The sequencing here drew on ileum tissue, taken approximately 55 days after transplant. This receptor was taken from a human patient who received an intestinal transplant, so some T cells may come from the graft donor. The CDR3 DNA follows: TGTGCCAGCAGCAAAGTGAGGGACAGGAGATACAATGAGCAGTTCTTC. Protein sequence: CASSKVRDRRYNEQFF.